The 12 T cell receptor beta chains in this list originate from one sample, sequenced in a study of shared clonotypes between healthy human individuals. Libraries were prepared by immunoSEQ multiplex PCR; TCRdb keeps only in-frame clonotypes and omits some of them. The sample contains about 320,000 clones, around nine tenths of which appear only once. Sequencing used memory CD8+ T cells sorted from blood. Sample subset: CD45RO+ cells pooled with CCR7-negative TemRA cells. The receptors derive from a man aged 18 to 30 in good health.

The genes are TRBV5-1 and TRBJ2-5; TRBD1 matches at 8 bases. The length of the CDR3 is 15 residues. J gave up 3 bases and V 3 bases, and 7 bases lay outside the gene matches. From germline, CDR1 is SGHRS and CDR2 YFSETQ. CDR3 in DNA: TGCGCCAGCAGCTCCAACGGACAGGGTAAAGAGACCCAGTACTTC. It is translated as CASSSNGQGKETQYF.

This clone has only a few counts. This chain links TRBV6-6 with TRBJ2-5; TRBD2 is a possible D gene (7 bases). The V gene lost 6 bases and the J gene lost 5 bases, with 16 bases spanning the gap. Germline V gives CDR1 MNHNY, CDR2 SVGAGI (reference sequence). The CDR3 has 14 amino acids. CDR3 in amino acids: CASRTGGLWETQYF. In nucleotides, the CDR3 is TGTGCCAGCAGAACCGGGGGGCTCTGGGAGACCCAGTACTTC.

This clone was counted many times. The rearrangement uses TRBV30 and TRBJ2-3; 9 bases match TRBD2. This CDR3 contains 15 residues. V lost 5 bases, J lost 5 bases, and 11 bases stayed unmatched. From germline, CDR1 is GTSNPN and CDR2 SVGIG (reference sequence). The CDR3 sequence: CAWAGGGGAVDTQYF. CDR3 coding DNA: TGTGCCTGGGCAGGCGGCGGGGGGGCCGTAGATACGCAGTATTTT.

V usage is TRBV1 and J usage is TRBJ2-6. TRBV1 is a known pseudogene. The CDR3 totals 15 residues. The CDR3 DNA sequence: TGCACCAGCAGCCGGGGGTTCTCTGGGGCCAACGTCCTGACTTTC. Encoded protein: CTSSRGFSGANVLTF.

The J gene is TRBJ2-5, the V gene TRBV9, with D uncertain. V gave up 5 bases and J gave up 1 base, with 15 bases separating them. The germline CDR1 and CDR2 sequences are SGDLS and YYNGEE. The CDR3 runs to 15 residues. CDR3 bases: TGTGCCAGCAGTGCCTTTCCCCGGGTCCAAGAGACCCAGTACTTC. This encodes CASSAFPRVQETQYF.

A few counts support this clone. The chain recombines TRBV7-9 with TRBJ2-7, with D possibly matching TRBD1 (5 bases). CDR3 length: 14 amino acids. The germline gives CDR1 SEHNR, CDR2 FQNEAQ (reference sequence). Trimming took off 2 bases at V and 5 bases at J, with 13 bases between the two ends. The CDR3 sequence is CASSLPTDINEQYF. The CDR3 region has the DNA TGTGCCAGCAGCTTACCGACAGACATTAACGAGCAGTACTTC. The complete variable domain, with remaining parts taken from reference TRBV7-9 and TRBJ2-7, reads DTGVSQNPRHKITKRGQNVTFRCDPISEHNRLYWYRQTLGQGPEFLTYFQNEAQLEKSRLLSDRFSAERPKGSFSTLEIQRTEQGDSAMYLCASSLPTDINEQYFGPGTRLTVT.

This sequence joins TRBV7-2 and TRBJ1-6; D is undetermined. CDR3 length: 14 residues. Germline lookup yields CDR1 SGHTA and CDR2 FQGNSA. Trimming took off 1 base at V and 7 bases at J, with 8 bases between the two ends. CDR3 coding DNA: TGTGCCAGCAGCTTAGGGGAATGGAATTCACCCCTCCACTTT. Protein: CASSLGEWNSPLHF.

The V gene is TRBV7-6, the J gene TRBJ2-5; 9 bases align to TRBD2. CDR1 is SGHVS and CDR2 is FNYEAQ in the germline V gene. This CDR3 spans 14 amino acids. V lost 4 bases, J lost 3 bases, and 3 bases stayed unmatched. CDR3 DNA: TGTGCCAGCAGCTCTCGACTAGCGGAAGAGACCCAGTACTTC. Translation: CASSSRLAEETQYF.

The rearrangement joins TRBV7-9 to TRBJ2-7; D gene ambiguous. Germline CDR1 is SEHNR and CDR2 is FQNEAQ (reference sequence). The CDR3 contains 13 residues. Trimming removed 3 bases at V and 1 base at J, with 7 bases between. CDR3 sequence: CASSLTQSYEQYF. The DNA for the CDR3 is TGTGCCAGCAGCTTGACACAGTCCTACGAGCAGTACTTC.

V usage is TRBV7-2 and J usage is TRBJ2-7; no firm D call. Trimming shortened V by 5 bases and J by 1 base, and 9 bases separated the two germline ends. Germline V lookup: CDR1 SGHTA, CDR2 FQGNSA. The CDR3 has 13 amino acids. CDR3 sequence reads: CASSPVGSYEQYF. The CDR3 DNA reads TGTGCCAGCAGCCCAGTCGGGTCCTACGAGCAGTACTTC.

This clone was seen a handful of times. J is TRBJ2-5 and V is TRBV7-9, with unresolved D. This CDR3 has 12 amino acids. The V and J ends lost 1 base and 3 bases respectively, with 3 bases between them. Germline CDR1 and CDR2: SEHNR and FQNEAQ (reference sequence). The chain's CDR3 is CASSLDEETQYF. DNA for the CDR3: TGTGCCAGCAGCTTAGATGAAGAGACCCAGTACTTC.

V gene TRBV5-1 combines with J gene TRBJ2-7; the D is unclear. V was trimmed by 5 bases and J by 8 bases, leaving 23 bases between them. The CDR3 runs to 15 residues. Germline CDR1 and CDR2: SGHRS and YFSETQ. The CDR3 loop reads CASRKNPTRPPQQYF. The DNA of the CDR3 is TGCGCCAGCAGAAAAAACCCGACTCGTCCCCCGCAGCAGTACTTC.